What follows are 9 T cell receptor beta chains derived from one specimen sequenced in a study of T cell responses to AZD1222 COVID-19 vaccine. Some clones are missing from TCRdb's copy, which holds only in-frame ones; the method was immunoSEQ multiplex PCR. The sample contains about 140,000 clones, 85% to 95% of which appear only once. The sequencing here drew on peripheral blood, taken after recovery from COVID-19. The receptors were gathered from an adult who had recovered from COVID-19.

The chain's CDR3 is CASSGGLAGFRGEQYF. In nucleotides, the CDR3 is TGTGCCAGCAGTGGCGGACTAGCGGGGTTTCGTGGCGAGCAGTACTTC. The chain employs TRBV25-1 and TRBJ2-7, with 12 bases lining up with TRBD2. The V gene end was trimmed by 4 bases and the J gene end by 6 bases; junction bases not matched to a gene: 10. The germline gives CDR1 MGHDK, CDR2 SYGVNS. The CDR3 sequence is 16 residues long.

The CDR3 DNA follows: TGTGCCAGCAGCCAAGATAGGTCGCCCTCTGGAAACACCATATATTTT. Residues: CASSQDRSPSGNTIYF. The chain combines TRBV4-2 with TRBJ1-3; D gene unclear. Germline V gene data show CDR1 as LGHNA and CDR2 as YNFKEQ. The V and J ends lost 0 bases and 0 bases respectively, with 9 bases between them. There are 16 residues in the CDR3.

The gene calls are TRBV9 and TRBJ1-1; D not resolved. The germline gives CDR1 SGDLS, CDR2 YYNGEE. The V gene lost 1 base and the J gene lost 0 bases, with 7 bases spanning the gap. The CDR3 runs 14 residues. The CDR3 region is CASSVITVNTEAFF. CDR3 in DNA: TGTGCCAGCAGCGTAATTACAGTGAACACTGAAGCTTTCTTT.

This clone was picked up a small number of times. CDR3 nucleotides: TGTGCCAGCAGTTTATCCCCCCGGGGGGGGATGGGCAATCAGCCCCAGCATTTT. This gives the protein CASSLSPRGGMGNQPQHF. This chain uses TRBV28 with TRBJ1-5, with TRBD1 as a possible D gene (5 bases). Germline V gene lookup returns CDR1 MDHEN and CDR2 SYDVKM. The CDR3 spans 18 residues. Between the trimmed V and J ends, which lost 1 base and 2 bases, there was a span of 18 bases.

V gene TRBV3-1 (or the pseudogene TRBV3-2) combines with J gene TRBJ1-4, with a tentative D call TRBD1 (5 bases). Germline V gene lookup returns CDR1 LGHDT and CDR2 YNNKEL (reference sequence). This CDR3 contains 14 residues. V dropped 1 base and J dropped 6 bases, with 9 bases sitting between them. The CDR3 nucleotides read TGTGCCAGCAGCCAAGGCACAGGCTATGAAAAACTGTTTTTT. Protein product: CASSQGTGYEKLFF.

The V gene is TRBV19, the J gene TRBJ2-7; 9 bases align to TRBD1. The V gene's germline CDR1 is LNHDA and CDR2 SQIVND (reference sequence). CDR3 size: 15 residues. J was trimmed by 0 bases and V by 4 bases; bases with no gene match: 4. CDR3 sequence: CASSRGQGDSYEQYF. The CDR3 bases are TGTGCCAGTAGTAGGGGACAGGGAGACTCCTACGAGCAGTACTTC.

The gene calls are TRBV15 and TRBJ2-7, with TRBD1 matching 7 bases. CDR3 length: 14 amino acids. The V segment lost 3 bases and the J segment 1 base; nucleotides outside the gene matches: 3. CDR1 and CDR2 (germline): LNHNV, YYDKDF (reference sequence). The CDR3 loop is CATSSPGQSYEQYF. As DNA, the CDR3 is TGTGCCACCAGCAGCCCGGGACAGTCCTACGAGCAGTACTTC.

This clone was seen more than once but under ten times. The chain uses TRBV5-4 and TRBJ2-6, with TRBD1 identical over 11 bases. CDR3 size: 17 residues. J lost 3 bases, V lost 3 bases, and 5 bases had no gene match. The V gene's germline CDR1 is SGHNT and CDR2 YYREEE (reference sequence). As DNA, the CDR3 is TGTGCCAGCAGCTCGGACAGGGGGCGCATTGGGGCCAACGTCCTGACTTTC. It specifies CASSSDRGRIGANVLTF.

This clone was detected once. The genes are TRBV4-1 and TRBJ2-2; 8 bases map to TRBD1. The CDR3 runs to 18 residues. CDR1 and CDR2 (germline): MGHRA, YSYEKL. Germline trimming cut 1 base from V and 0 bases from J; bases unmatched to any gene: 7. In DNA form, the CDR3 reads TGCGCCAGCAGCCAAGTTCCCTCAGGGGGCCCGAACACCGGGGAGCTGTTTTTT. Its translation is CASSQVPSGGPNTGELFF.